Below are 20 T cell receptor beta chains sequenced from a single sample in a study of breast tumors, draining lymph nodes, adjacent tissues. A single record per CDR3 protein comes from TCRdb applying MiXCR to the multiplex PCR reads. The sample has approximately 180,000 distinct CDR3 sequences, 30% to 35% seen once; the top ten hold around 3.5%. Samples came from axillary lymph nodes draining the breast cancer. Sequencing input: axillary lymph node tissue. These receptors originate from a female donor with breast cancer. Some clones in this sample may be carry-over from other donors' samples.

Ten or more counts support this clonotype. V is TRBV9 and J is TRBJ1-2; tentatively, D is TRBD1 (5 bases). Per germline, CDR1 SGDLS and CDR2 YYNGEE. This CDR3 comprises 13 residues. V was pared by 4 bases and J by 2 bases, with 9 bases between. The DNA of the CDR3 is TGTGCCAGCAGCTCGAACAGGAACTATGGCTACACCTTC. This encodes CASSSNRNYGYTF.

The V call is TRBV2, the J call TRBJ2-1; perhaps TRBD1 as D (10 bases). Germline lookup yields CDR1 SNHLY and CDR2 FYNNEI. The CDR3 extends over 19 amino acids. Between the trimmed V and J ends, which lost 8 bases and 6 bases, there was a span of 32 bases. The CDR3 bases are TGTGCCAGCCGCCGATCATTTTATAGCGGGAGACAGGGGGCCAATGAGCAGTTCTTC. Translating it yields CASRRSFYSGRQGANEQFF. Looking up the rest from reference TRBV2 and TRBJ2-1 gives the full variable domain: EPEVTQTPSHQVTQMGQEVILRCVPISNHLYFYWYRQILGQKVEFLVSFYNNEISEKSEIFDDQFSVERPDGSNFTLKIRSTKLEDSAMYFCASRRSFYSGRQGANEQFFGPGTRLTVL.

This clonotype was seen repeatedly, ten times or more. The rearrangement links TRBV20-1 to TRBJ1-4; 8 bases align to TRBD1. Germline CDR1 and CDR2: DFQATT and SNEGSKA (reference sequence). The CDR3 length is 10 residues. J gave up 13 bases and V 4 bases, and 2 bases lay outside the gene matches. The CDR3 protein is CSAMDRVLFF. Written as DNA, the CDR3 is TGCAGTGCTATGGACAGGGTACTGTTTTTT.

A single count supports this clonotype. This chain's CDR3 is CAIPHGDSYHHYGYTF. The CDR3 nucleotides are TGTGCCATCCCGCACGGGGACAGCTATCATCACTATGGCTACACCTTC. The chain carries TRBV6-6 and TRBJ1-2; 7 nucleotides agree with TRBD1. In germline, CDR1 is MNHNY, CDR2 SVGAGI (reference sequence). J was trimmed by 3 bases and V by 10 bases; bases with no gene match: 17. This CDR3 is 16 amino acids long.

This clonotype was detected ten times or more. The genes are TRBV7-9 and TRBJ2-5; D might be TRBD2 (6 bases). This CDR3 has 16 amino acids. Germline CDR1 reads SEHNR; CDR2 reads FQNEAQ (reference sequence). Trimming pared 5 bases from V and 5 bases from J, leaving 21 bases between. CDR3 amino acids: CASSPARGSSRETQYF. The CDR3 nucleotides are TGTGCCAGCAGCCCTGCTCGGGGGAGTAGTCGGGAGACCCAGTACTTC.

In regard to this clonotype: Given a much more abundant clone one base away, this may be a read error. This chain connects TRBV19 to TRBJ2-7, with a possible D match to TRBD2 (7 bases). The germline CDR1 and CDR2 sequences are LNHDA and SQIVND (reference sequence). V gave up 11 bases and J gave up 0 bases, with 14 bases separating them. CDR3 length equals 13 residues. CDR3 DNA sequence: TGTGCCGGTAACGGGGGGCCCTCCTACGAGCAGTACTTC. Protein: CAGNGGPSYEQYF.

This clonotype has ten or more counts. This may arise from a read error, as a much more abundant clone is one base away. J is TRBJ2-5 and V is TRBV7-2; TRBD1 matches 9 bases. Germline V gene sequence: CDR1 SGHTA, CDR2 FQGNSA. The CDR3 runs 15 residues. Here the CDR3 DNA reads TGTGCCAGCAGCCTTCCGGGGACAGGGCGGGAGACCCAGCACTTC. It yields the protein CASSLPGTGRETQHF.

The sample holds a few counts of this clonotype. A much larger clone sits a single nucleotide away, making a read error possible. The chain combines TRBV6-5 with TRBJ1-6, with D hard to call. Germline V gives CDR1 MNHEY, CDR2 SVGAGI. This CDR3 is 16 amino acids long. V was shortened by 7 bases and J by 2 bases, with 15 bases between the two germline ends. The CDR3 is CASIHGGRPYNSPLHF. The CDR3 nucleotides read TGTGCCAGCATACACGGAGGTCGGCCCTATAATTCACCCCTCCACTTT.

This clonotype was seen many times. The rearrangement joins TRBV9 to TRBJ2-1; possible D gene TRBD2, 6 bases. Trimming shortened V by 2 bases and J by 9 bases, and 12 bases separated the two germline ends. Germline V gene lookup returns CDR1 SGDLS and CDR2 YYNGEE. This CDR3 has 13 amino acids. The CDR3 reads CASSVGGEGEQFF. The CDR3, as DNA: TGTGCCAGCAGCGTGGGGGGTGAGGGTGAGCAGTTCTTC.

The rearrangement joins TRBV7-6 to TRBJ2-1; 10 nucleotides agree with TRBD2. V trimming: 5 bases; J trimming: 3 bases; junction bases outside the gene matches: 10. Germline-derived CDR1 and CDR2 are SGHVS and FNYEAQ. This CDR3 is built from 17 residues. The CDR3 sequence is CASSLRTSGFYYNEQFF. CDR3 nucleotide sequence: TGTGCCAGCAGCCTCCGGACTAGCGGATTTTACTACAATGAGCAGTTCTTC.

The rearrangement joins TRBV27 to TRBJ2-3; TRBD1 matches 10 bases. Per germline, CDR1 MNHEY and CDR2 SMNVEV (reference sequence). This CDR3 is 18 amino acids long. Trimming took 10 bases from V and 6 from J; bases not matched to a gene: 22. For the CDR3, the DNA is TGTGCCAACCATTTCCTTCCGGGACAGGGGCCCCAAATGGATACGCAGTATTTT. Translation: CANHFLPGQGPQMDTQYF.

This clonotype was observed many times. The rearrangement uses TRBV7-2 and TRBJ2-1; D might be TRBD1 or TRBD2, each matching 5 bases. Trimming cost V 4 bases and J 6 bases, with 16 bases left between them. This CDR3 comprises 15 residues. CDR1 and CDR2 from the germline V gene are SGHTA and FQGNSA. The CDR3 nucleotides read TGTGCCAGCAGCTCAGCGGTGGGGCCCTTCAATGAGCAGTTCTTC. The encoded protein is CASSSAVGPFNEQFF. The full variable domain, in which reference TRBV7-2 and TRBJ2-1 provide the parts outside the CDR3, is GAGVSQSPSNKVTEKGKDVELRCDPISGHTALYWYRQSLGQGLEFLIYFQGNSAPDKSGLPSDRFSAERTGGSVSTLTIQRTQQEDSAVYLCASSSAVGPFNEQFFGPGTRLTVL.

This clonotype was detected many times. The chain carries TRBV7-8 and TRBJ1-5; D perhaps matches TRBD1 (5 bases). Germline V gives CDR1 SGHVS, CDR2 FQNEAQ. Trimming removed 2 bases at V and 0 bases at J, with 17 bases between. This CDR3 spans 18 amino acids. The CDR3 spells CASSLSGIKGYSNQPQHF. The CDR3 DNA reads as TGTGCCAGCAGCTTATCGGGAATAAAGGGGTATAGCAATCAGCCCCAGCATTTT.

This clonotype occurred many times. CDR3 protein: CASGLTPDHYNEQFF. The CDR3 DNA reads TGTGCTAGTGGTTTGACTCCGGACCACTACAATGAGCAGTTCTTC. The rearrangement links TRBV12-5 to TRBJ2-1; no reliable D call. This CDR3 region has 15 residues. Trimming took off 2 bases at V and 3 bases at J, with 11 bases between the two ends. Per the germline V gene, CDR1 is LGHNT and CDR2 is FRNRAP.

There are a few counts of this clonotype. The chain links TRBV7-8 to TRBJ1-1; D remains unclear. CDR1 is SGHVS and CDR2 is FQNEAQ in the germline V gene. The CDR3 has 13 amino acids. Trimming shortened V by 5 bases and J by 1 base, and 8 bases separated the two germline ends. CDR3 nucleotide sequence: TGTGCCAGCAGCAGCGAGAGGAACACTGAAGCTTTCTTT. Its translation is CASSSERNTEAFF.

The chain is built from TRBV25-1 and TRBJ2-2, with 11 bases matching TRBD1. The CDR3 contains 14 residues. Germline V gives CDR1 MGHDK, CDR2 SYGVNS. The V segment lost 10 bases and the J segment 5 bases; nucleotides outside the gene matches: 6. CDR3: CATRTGGRTGELFF. The CDR3 region has the DNA TGTGCCACCAGGACAGGGGGCCGAACCGGGGAGCTGTTTTTT.

V and J are TRBV10-2 and TRBJ1-2, with a tentative D call TRBD1 (5 bases). Germline CDR1 and CDR2: WSHSY and SAAADI. The CDR3 is 13 amino acids. V was cut by 0 bases and J by 9 bases, with 11 bases left in between. As DNA, the CDR3 is TGCGCCAGCAGTGAGTCGGCAGGGAGGAGCTACACCTTC. This codes for CASSESAGRSYTF.

The rearrangement joins TRBV14 to TRBJ1-2, with a tentative D call TRBD1 (5 bases). V gave up 1 base and J gave up 2 bases, with 11 bases separating them. The germline V gene encodes CDR1 SGHDN and CDR2 FVKESK. There are 15 residues in the CDR3. The CDR3 DNA reads as TGTGCCAGCAGCCAAGCGGGCAGGGAAAACTATGGCTACACCTTC. As protein: CASSQAGRENYGYTF.

The chain recombines TRBV28 with TRBJ1-3; no reliable D call. Germline V gives CDR1 MDHEN, CDR2 SYDVKM. The V end was cut by 4 bases, the J end by 0 bases, with 7 bases between. The CDR3 covers 14 residues. DNA of the CDR3: TGTGCCAGCAGTTGGTCGGACTCTGGAAACACCATATATTTT. This gives the protein CASSWSDSGNTIYF. Based on the CDR3 plus reference TRBV28 and TRBJ1-3, the full variable domain is DVKVTQSSRYLVKRTGEKVFLECVQDMDHENMFWYRQDPGLGLRLIYFSYDVKMKEKGDIPEGYSVSREKKERFSLILESASTNQTSMYLCASSWSDSGNTIYFGEGSWLTVV.

The table lists this clonotype with many counts. The rearrangement links TRBV7-9 to TRBJ2-3; 13 bases fit TRBD2. Germline CDR1 SEHNR, CDR2 FQNEAQ (reference sequence). Trimming at V came to 4 bases and at J to 6 bases, leaving 7 bases not matched to a gene. The CDR3 contains 16 residues. CDR3 sequence reads: CASSSGLAGVADTQYF. DNA for the CDR3: TGTGCCAGCAGCTCCGGACTAGCGGGAGTCGCCGATACGCAGTATTTT.